This T cell receptor (beta chain) was sequenced for a study of Ad26.COV2.S vaccination and SARS-CoV-2 variants listed by TCRdb under 2021. Describing the broader study: Donors in the vaccine arm were drawn from COV1001, a multicentre, randomized, double-blind, placebo-controlled phase I-IIa trial testing Ad26.COV2.S in healthy adults. Participants in the trial were split at random into five groups of five each, receiving low-dose or high-dose Ad26.COV2.S once or twice, or else placebo on both occasions. Ad26.COV2.S was given intramuscularly at 5x10^10 or 1x10^11 viral particles, as a single shot or as two shots 56 days apart. Sequencing of the TCRbeta repertoire served to evaluate the specificity and breadth of SARS-CoV-2-reactive T cell receptors following Ad26.COV2.S vaccination. A total of roughly 32 samples were included in the TCR-sequenced set, comprising roughly 19 Ad26.COV2.S vaccine recipients, 5 placebo recipients and 8 SARS-CoV-2 convalescent individuals. Blinding of investigators to trial group allocation was maintained during experiments and outcome assessment.

A word on this clone: What this receptor recognizes is not known. No base quality information exists; no much larger clone differs at one position. The same CDR3 is also encoded by other DNA sequences in this sample.

The treatment or condition label, read with the paper, signifies: some 19 received Ad26.COV2.S at low or high dose, single or two shots; roughly 5 received placebo; per-sample allocation not given. For vaccine and placebo recipients, repertoires were sequenced using samples collected on day 63 after the first injection. Between 29 July and 7 August 2020, Cohort 1b enrolled some 25 adults aged 18-55 years at one site in Boston, USA. Ad26.COV2.S was a replication-incompetent adenovirus type 26 vector expressing a prefusion-stabilized SARS-CoV-2 spike protein from the original Wuhan strain. TCRbeta CDR3 regions were sequenced with the immunoSEQ Assay. After extraction, genomic DNA underwent amplification by bias-controlled multiplex PCR, followed by high-throughput sequencing. As for how the authors treated the data: To quantify the absolute abundance of every unique TCRbeta CDR3 region, sequences were collapsed and filtered. T cell fraction was estimated by normalizing TCRbeta template counts to usable DNA, with usable DNA measured through amplification of reference genes found in all nucleated cells. Repertoire TCRs were annotated as SARS-CoV-2-specific by exact matching of V gene, CDR3 amino acid sequence and J gene to a known reactive TCR set. The reference SARS-CoV-2 TCR set was obtained from MIRA and was filtered for enrichment in COVID-19-positive ImmuneCODE repertoires, whereby public or cross-reactive TCRs were removed. Drawing on the MIRA antigens, annotated TCRs were analysed further at the level of specific ORF or position within ORF. Depth was the summed frequency of annotated unique rearrangements, while breadth was defined as annotated unique rearrangements over total unique productive rearrangements. Group comparisons of TCR breadth used two-sided Wilcoxon rank-sum tests. TCRdb took over this immuneACCESS table, retaining in-frame rearrangements with V and J assigned. Such tables are incomplete; in checked studies, under half of the missing clones stem from an unresolved V gene, and the remainder is unexplained. The DNA gave D and trimming, while V, J and clone size come from that table. This sample is represented by fewer than 400,000 clones; about 88% of them were singletons. In total, the top ten clones hold 1.9% of the sample.

From a lookup of the germline V gene, CDR1 and CDR2 are MNHEY and SVGAGI. V loses 6 bases, J loses 0 bases, and the germline ends lie 6 bases apart. Counted from cysteine to phenylalanine, this CDR3 has 12 amino acids. Only the CDR3 region is kept as DNA, spanning 36 bases read in frame from base 1. Overall study results and their limits: Vaccine and placebo recipients had comparable non-spike TCR breadth, which fits with the vaccine containing only spike. The authors noted that total T cell responses may have been underestimated by the TCR breadth and depth analyses. Comparing responses between vaccine doses or regimens was not something the study was powered to do. After vaccination, substantial breadth of spike-specific CD8+ and CD4+ T cell responses was reported. Spike-specific TCR breadth was higher in Ad26.COV2.S recipients than in placebo recipients (P = 0.0014).

The clonotype was recovered from a person aged 18-60 years who received the Ad26.COV2.S COVID-19 vaccine or a placebo. Recombination connected TRBV6-5 to TRBJ2-7, with a tentative D call of TRBD1 or TRBD2, each matching 5 bases. The source was peripheral blood, collected in a trial of Ad26.COV2.S vaccine versus placebo. CDR3 reads: CASRGDSYEQYF. In nucleotides, the sequence is TGTGCCAGCAGGGGGGACTCCTACGAGCAGTACTTC.